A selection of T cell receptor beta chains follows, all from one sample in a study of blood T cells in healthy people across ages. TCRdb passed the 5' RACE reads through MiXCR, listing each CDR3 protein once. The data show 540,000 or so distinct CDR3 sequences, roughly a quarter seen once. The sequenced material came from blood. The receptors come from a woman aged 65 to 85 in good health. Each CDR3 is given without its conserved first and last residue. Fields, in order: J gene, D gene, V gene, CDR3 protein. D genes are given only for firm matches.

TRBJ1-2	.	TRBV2	ASWAGSNYGYT
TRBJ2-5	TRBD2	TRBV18	ASSQAGSETQY
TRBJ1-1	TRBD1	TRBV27	ASSRDRGLVAEAF
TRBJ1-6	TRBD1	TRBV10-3	AISTDRGGGDSPLH
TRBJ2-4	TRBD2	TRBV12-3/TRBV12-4	ASSFTGGKNIQY
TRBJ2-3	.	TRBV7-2	ASSPQTGRTDTQY
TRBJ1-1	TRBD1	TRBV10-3	AIRDRLEKAF
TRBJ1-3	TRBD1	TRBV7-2	ASSPWDSAGNTIY
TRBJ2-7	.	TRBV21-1	ASRPGGGYEQY
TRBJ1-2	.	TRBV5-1	ASSLGRAFPSYT
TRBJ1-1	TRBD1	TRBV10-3	AISELRGQGEAF
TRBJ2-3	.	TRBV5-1	ASSWTRLAGNTDTQY
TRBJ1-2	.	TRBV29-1	SVETASLDYGYT
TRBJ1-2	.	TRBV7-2	ASSSRPDYGYT
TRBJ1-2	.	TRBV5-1	ASSLDEGRDGYT
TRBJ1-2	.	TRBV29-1	SVVAGAGYT
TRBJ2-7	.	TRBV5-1	ASSLLGRGNYKQY
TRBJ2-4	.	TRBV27	ASSLRFALAKNIQY
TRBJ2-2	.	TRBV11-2	ASSSGGTNTGELF
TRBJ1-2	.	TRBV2	ASSEGETDYGYT
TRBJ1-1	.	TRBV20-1	SARGSRTNTEAF
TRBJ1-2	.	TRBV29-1	SVEDSGRHT
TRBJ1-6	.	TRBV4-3	ASSQDLGREHSPLH
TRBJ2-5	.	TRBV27	ASSLSLGGGKETQY
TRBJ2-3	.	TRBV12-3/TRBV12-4	ASSLAGVPRDTQY
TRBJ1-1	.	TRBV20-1	SARSMAEAF
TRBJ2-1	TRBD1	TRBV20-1	SARPYRDRGIQEQF
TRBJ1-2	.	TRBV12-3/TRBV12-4	ASSPRDRYT
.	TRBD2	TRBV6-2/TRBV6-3	ASSNGLAGGRETQY
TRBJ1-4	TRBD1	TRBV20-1	SATGQGGFEKLF
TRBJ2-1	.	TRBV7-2	ASRTGYNEQF
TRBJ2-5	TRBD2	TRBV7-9	ASSLRLAGGLETQY
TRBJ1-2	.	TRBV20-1	SAGTSDGYT
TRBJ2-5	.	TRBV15	ATSRDPWAAQETQY
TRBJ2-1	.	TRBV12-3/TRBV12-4	ASSAWDNEQF
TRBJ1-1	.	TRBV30	AWKWGNTEAF
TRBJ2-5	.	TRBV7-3	ASSLARVGETQY
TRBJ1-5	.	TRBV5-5	ASSLAVGRSQPQH
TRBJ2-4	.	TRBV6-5	ASSYSTENGNIQY
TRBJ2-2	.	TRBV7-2	ASSLYKVTDTGELF